This T cell receptor (beta chain) is from a study of CD8 T cells in ankylosing spondylitis. Germline V gene lookup returns CDR1 ENHRY and CDR2 SYGVKD. This CDR3 region has 14 residues. V was pared by 6 bases and J by 10 bases, with 11 bases of the junction left unmatched. The study's findings and limits: Clones linked with disease were CD8+ and fairly uncommon in the peripheral blood. Reportedly, matched ankylosing spondylitis synovial fluid was significantly enriched for disease-linked clones. Among TCR beta sequences, a motif of eight highly homologous variants appeared characteristic of ankylosing spondylitis blood.

Worth noting for this clonotype: The antigen is unknown.

In TCRdb, the 5' RACE reads were re-called with MiXCR into one record per CDR3 protein. This sample has about 390,000 distinct CDR3 sequences, with 20% to 25% found just once. Sequenced sample: blood, either unsorted or a sorted T cell fraction (not recorded which). This clonotype was obtained from a male donor with ankylosing spondylitis. V usage is TRBV10-3 and J usage is TRBJ2-1, with 8 bases that match TRBD2. CDR3 DNA sequence: TGTGCCATCAGAGCAGCGGGAGCTGTCGACGAGCAGTTCTTC. This sequence encodes CAIRAAGAVDEQFF.